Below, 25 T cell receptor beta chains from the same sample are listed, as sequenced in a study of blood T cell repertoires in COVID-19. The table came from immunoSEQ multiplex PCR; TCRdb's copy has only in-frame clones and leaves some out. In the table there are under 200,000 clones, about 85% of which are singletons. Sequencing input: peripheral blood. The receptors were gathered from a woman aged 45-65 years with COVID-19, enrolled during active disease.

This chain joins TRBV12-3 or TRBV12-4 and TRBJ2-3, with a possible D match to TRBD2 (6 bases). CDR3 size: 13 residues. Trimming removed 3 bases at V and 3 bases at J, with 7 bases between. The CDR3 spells CASSFGGTDTQYF. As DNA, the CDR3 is TGTGCCAGCAGTTTCGGAGGGACAGATACGCAGTATTTT.

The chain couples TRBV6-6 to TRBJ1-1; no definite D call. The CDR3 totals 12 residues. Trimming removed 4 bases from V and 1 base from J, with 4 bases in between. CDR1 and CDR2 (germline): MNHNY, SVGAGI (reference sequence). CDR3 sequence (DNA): TGTGCCAGCAGTTCAGGGAACACTGAAGCTTTCTTT. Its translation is CASSSGNTEAFF.

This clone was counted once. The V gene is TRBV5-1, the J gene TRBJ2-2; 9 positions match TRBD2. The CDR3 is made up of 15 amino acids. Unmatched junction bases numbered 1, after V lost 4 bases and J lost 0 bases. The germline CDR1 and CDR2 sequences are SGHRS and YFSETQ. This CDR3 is CASSGLATNTGELFF. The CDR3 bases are TGCGCCAGCAGCGGACTAGCGACGAACACCGGGGAGCTGTTTTTT.

In nucleotides, the CDR3 is TGTGCCAGCCGCGTGGGCGCGGGAGTTACAGGTGAGCAGTTCTTC. Encoded protein: CASRVGAGVTGEQFF. This rearrangement joins TRBV19 to TRBJ2-1; 7 bases are a match to TRBD2. V lost 9 bases and J lost 9; bases outside the gene matches: 17. Per germline, CDR1 LNHDA and CDR2 SQIVND (reference sequence). This CDR3 is 15 amino acids long.

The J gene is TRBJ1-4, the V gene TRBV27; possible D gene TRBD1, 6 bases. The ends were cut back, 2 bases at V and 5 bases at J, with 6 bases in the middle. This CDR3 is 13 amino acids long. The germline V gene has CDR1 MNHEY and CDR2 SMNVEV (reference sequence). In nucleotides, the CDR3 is TGTGCCAGCAGTTTAGGACAGAATGAAAAACTGTTTTTT. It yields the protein CASSLGQNEKLFF.

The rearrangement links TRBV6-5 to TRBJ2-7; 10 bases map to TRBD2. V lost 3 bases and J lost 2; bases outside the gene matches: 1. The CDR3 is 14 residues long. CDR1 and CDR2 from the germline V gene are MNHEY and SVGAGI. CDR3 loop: CASSYTSGTYEQYF. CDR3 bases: TGTGCCAGCAGTTATACTAGCGGGACCTACGAGCAGTACTTC.

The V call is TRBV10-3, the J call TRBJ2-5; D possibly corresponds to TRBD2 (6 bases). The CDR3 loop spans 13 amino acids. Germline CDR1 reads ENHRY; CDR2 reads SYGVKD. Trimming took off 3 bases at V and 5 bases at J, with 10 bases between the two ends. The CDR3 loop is CAISERRVETQYF. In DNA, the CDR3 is TGTGCCATCAGTGAAAGGAGGGTGGAGACCCAGTACTTC.

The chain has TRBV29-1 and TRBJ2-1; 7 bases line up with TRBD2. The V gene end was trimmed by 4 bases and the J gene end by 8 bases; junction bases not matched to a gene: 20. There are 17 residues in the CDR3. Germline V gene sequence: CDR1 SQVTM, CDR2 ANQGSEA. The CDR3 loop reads CSVAPLPWTRGIDEQFF. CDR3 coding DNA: TGCAGCGTTGCCCCCCTTCCCTGGACTAGGGGTATCGATGAGCAGTTCTTC.

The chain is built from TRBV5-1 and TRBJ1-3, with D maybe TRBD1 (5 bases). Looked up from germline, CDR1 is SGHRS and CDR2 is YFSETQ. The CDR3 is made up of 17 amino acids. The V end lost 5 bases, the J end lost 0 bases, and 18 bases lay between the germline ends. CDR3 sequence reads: CASSLYPGGSSGNTIYF. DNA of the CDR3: TGCGCCAGCAGTTTGTACCCGGGGGGAAGCTCTGGAAACACCATATATTTT.

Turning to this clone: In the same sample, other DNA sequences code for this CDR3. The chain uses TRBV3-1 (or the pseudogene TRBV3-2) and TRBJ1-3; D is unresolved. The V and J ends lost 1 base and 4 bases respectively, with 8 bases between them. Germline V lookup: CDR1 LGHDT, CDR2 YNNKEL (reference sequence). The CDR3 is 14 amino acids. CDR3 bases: TGTGCCAGCAGCCAAGTGTCTTCCGGAAACACCATATATTTT. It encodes CASSQVSSGNTIYF.

The CDR3 nucleotides read TGTGCCAGCAGTCAGGCGGGTAACACTGAAGCTTTCTTT. As protein: CASSQAGNTEAFF. This sequence joins TRBV6-5 and TRBJ1-1; D not certain. Germline assignment: CDR1 MNHEY and CDR2 SVGAGI. The CDR3 is 13 residues long. The germline V and J ends were trimmed by 5 bases and 2 bases, with 9 bases remaining between them.

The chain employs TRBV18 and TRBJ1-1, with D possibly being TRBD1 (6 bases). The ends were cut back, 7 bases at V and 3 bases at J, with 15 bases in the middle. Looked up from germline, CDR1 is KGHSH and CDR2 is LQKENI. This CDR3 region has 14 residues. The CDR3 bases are TGTGCCAGCTTACAGGGTGCCGGAGACACTGAAGCTTTCTTT. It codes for CASLQGAGDTEAFF.

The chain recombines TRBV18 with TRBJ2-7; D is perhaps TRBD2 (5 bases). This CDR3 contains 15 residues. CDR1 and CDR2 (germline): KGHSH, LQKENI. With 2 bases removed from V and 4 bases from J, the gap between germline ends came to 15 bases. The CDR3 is CASSPSAGPGYEQYF. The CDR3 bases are TGTGCCAGCTCACCATCGGCAGGCCCGGGATACGAGCAGTACTTC.

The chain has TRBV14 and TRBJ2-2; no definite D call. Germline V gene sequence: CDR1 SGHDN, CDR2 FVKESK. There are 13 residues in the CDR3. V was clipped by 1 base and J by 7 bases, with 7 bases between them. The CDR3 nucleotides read TGTGCCAGCAGCCAAGGACTGCGCGGGGAGCTGTTTTTT. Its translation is CASSQGLRGELFF.

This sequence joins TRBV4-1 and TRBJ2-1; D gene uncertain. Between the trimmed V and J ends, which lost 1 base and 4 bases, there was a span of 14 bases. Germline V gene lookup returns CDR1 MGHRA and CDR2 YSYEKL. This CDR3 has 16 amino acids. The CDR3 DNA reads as TGCGCCAGCAGCCAAGGTTTCATAGCCGGGTACAATGAGCAGTTCTTC. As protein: CASSQGFIAGYNEQFF.

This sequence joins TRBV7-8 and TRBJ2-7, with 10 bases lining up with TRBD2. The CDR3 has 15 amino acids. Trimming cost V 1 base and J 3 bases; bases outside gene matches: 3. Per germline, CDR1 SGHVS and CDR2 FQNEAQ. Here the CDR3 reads CASSLERGGGYEQYF. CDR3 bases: TGTGCCAGCAGCTTAGAGCGGGGGGGCGGCTACGAGCAGTACTTC.

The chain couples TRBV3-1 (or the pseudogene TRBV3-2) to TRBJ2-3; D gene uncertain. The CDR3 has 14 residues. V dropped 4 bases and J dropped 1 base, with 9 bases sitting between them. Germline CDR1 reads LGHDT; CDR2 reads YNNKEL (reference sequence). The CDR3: CASSPIQGTDTQYF. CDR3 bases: TGTGCCAGCAGCCCGATTCAGGGCACAGATACGCAGTATTTT.

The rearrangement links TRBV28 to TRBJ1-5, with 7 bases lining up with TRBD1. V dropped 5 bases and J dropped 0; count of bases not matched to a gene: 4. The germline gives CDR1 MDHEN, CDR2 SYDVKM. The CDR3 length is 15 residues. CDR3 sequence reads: CASSPTGVSNQPQHF. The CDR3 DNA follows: TGTGCCAGCAGTCCTACAGGGGTTAGCAATCAGCCCCAGCATTTT.

The CDR3 protein is CASSLGQGLGETQYF. In DNA form, the CDR3 reads TGTGCCAGCAGCTTAGGACAGGGCTTAGGAGAGACCCAGTACTTC. The chain is built from TRBV7-6 and TRBJ2-5; 7 bases fit TRBD1. CDR1 SGHVS and CDR2 FNYEAQ come from the germline V gene. The CDR3 contains 15 residues. V shed 1 base and J 4 bases; nucleotides not matched to a gene: 6.

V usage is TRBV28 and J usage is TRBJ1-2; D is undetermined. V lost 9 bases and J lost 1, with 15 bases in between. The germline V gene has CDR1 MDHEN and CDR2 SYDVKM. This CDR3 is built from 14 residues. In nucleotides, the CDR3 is TGTGCCAGTAGATCTGCCACCTATAACTATGGCTACACCTTC. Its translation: CASRSATYNYGYTF.

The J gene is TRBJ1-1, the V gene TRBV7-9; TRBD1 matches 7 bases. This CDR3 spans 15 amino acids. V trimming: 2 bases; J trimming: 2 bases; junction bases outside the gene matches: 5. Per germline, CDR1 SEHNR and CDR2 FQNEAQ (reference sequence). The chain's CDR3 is CASSLIQGTNTEAFF. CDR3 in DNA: TGTGCCAGCAGCTTAATACAGGGGACCAACACTGAAGCTTTCTTT.

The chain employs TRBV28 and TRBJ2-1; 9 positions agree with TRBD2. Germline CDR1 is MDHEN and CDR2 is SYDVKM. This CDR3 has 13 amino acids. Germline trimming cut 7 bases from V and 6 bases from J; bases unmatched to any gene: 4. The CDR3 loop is CASTIAGVNEQFF. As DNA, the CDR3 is TGTGCCAGCACCATAGCGGGGGTCAATGAGCAGTTCTTC.

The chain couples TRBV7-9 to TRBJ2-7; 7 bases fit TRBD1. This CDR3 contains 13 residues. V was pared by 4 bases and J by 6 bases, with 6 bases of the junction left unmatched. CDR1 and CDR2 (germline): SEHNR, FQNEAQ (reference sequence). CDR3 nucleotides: TGTGCCAGCAGCTGGGACCGGGACAGCGAGCAGTACTTC. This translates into CASSWDRDSEQYF.

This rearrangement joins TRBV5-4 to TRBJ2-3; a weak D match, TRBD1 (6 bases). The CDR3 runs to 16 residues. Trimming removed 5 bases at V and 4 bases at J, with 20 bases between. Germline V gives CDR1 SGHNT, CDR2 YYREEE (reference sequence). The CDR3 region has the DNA TGTGCCAGCAGTAGTCCCCGGGACAACACGGCAGATACGCAGTATTTT. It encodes CASSSPRDNTADTQYF.

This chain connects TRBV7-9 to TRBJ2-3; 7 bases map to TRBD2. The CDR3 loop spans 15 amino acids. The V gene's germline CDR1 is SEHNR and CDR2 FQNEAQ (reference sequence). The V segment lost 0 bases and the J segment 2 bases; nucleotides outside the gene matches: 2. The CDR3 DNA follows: TGTGCCAGCAGCTTAGCTCTAGCGGACACAGATACGCAGTATTTT. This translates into CASSLALADTDTQYF.